The present entry profiles one TCR beta chain with its context. Germline V gives CDR1 SSHAT, CDR2 FNYEAQ (reference sequence). CDR3 length: 15 residues. V was shortened by 5 bases and J by 4 bases, with 15 bases between the two germline ends. The entry originates in a study of blood T cell repertoires in COVID-19. Per the original methods: Estimation of nucleated cell counts relied on the amplification of reference gene primers. TCRdb's table, derived via immunoSEQ multiplex PCR, lists solely in-frame clones and lacks some. Clone size and the V and J calls come from that table; the DNA yielded D and trimming. The data show about 210,000 clones, 82% seen once.

The source is a woman aged 40 to 55 with acute or convalescent COVID-19. The chain recombines TRBV7-7 with TRBJ2-1; D might be TRBD2 (6 bases). Sequenced input: peripheral blood. The DNA of the CDR3 is TGTGCCAGCAGCCCGTATGGAGGGCCGTACAATGAGCAGTTCTTC. Its translation: CASSPYGGPYNEQFF.